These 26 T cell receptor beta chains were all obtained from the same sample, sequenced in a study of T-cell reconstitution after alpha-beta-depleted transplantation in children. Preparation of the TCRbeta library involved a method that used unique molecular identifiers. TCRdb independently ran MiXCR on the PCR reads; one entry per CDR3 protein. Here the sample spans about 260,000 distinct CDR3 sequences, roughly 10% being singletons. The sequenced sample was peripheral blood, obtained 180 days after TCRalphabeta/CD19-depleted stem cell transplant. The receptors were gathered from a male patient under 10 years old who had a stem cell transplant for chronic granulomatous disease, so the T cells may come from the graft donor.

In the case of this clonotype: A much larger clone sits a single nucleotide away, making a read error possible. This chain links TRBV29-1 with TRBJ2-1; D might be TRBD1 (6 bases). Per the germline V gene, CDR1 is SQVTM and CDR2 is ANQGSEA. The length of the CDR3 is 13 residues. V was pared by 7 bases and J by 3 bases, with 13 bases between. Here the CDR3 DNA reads TGCAGCGACCGACAGGATGACTACAATGAGCAGTTCTTC. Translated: CSDRQDDYNEQFF.

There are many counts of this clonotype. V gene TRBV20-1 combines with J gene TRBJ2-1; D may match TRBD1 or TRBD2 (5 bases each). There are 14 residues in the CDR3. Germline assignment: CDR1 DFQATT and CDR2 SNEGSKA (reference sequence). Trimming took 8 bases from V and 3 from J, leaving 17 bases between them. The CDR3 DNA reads TGCAGTTTCGCCGGGACCGGGGACTACAATGAGCAGTTCTTC. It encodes CSFAGTGDYNEQFF.

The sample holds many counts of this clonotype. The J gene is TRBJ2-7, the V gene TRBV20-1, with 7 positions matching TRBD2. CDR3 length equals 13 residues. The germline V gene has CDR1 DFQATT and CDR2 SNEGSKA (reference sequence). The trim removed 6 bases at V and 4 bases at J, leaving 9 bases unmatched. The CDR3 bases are TGCAGTGCCCAGGACCAGCGGGATTACGAGCAGTACTTC. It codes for CSAQDQRDYEQYF.

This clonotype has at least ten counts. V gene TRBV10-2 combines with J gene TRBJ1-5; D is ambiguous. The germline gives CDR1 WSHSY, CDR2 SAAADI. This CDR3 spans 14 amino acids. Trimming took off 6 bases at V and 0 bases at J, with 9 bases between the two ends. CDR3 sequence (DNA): TGCGCCAGCAGCCCCCCTTATAGCAATCAGCCCCAGCATTTT. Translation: CASSPPYSNQPQHF.

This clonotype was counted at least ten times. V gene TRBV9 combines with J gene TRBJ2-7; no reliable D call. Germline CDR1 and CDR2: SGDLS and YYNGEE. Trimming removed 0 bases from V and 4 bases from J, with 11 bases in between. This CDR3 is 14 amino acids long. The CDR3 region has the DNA TGTGCCAGCAGCGTAGCGGCAGTAACGTACGAGCAGTACTTC. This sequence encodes CASSVAAVTYEQYF.

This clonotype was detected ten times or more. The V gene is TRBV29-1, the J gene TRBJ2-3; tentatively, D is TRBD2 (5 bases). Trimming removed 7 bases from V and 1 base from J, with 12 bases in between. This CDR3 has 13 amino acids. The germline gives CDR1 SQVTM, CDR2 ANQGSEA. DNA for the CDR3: TGCAGCGGGAGAGGAGGCCGCACAGATACGCAGTATTTT. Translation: CSGRGGRTDTQYF.

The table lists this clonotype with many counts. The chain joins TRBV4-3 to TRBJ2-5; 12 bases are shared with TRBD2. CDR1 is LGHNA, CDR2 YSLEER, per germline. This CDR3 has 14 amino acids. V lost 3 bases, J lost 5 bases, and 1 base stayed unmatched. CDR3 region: CASSQGTSGETQYF. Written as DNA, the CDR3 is TGCGCCAGCAGCCAGGGGACTAGCGGGGAGACCCAGTACTTC.

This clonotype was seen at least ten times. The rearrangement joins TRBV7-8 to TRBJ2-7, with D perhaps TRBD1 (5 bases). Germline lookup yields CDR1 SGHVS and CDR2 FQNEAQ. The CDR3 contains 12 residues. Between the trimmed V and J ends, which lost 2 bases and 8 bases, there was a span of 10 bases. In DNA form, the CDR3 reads TGTGCCAGCAGCTTAAGCAGGGAACAGCAGTACTTC. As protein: CASSLSREQQYF.

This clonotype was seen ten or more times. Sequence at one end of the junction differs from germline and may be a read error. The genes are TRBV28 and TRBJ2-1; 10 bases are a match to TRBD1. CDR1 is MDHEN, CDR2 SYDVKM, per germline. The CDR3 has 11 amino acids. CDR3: CASSEDRGRLF. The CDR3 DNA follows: TGTGCCAGCAGCGAAGACAGGGGGCGGCTCTTC.

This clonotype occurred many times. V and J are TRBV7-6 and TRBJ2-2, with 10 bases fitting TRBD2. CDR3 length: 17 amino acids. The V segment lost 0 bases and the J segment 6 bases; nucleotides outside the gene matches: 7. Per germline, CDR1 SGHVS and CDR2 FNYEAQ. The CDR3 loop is CASSLALAGVGAGELFF. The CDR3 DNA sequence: TGTGCCAGCAGCTTAGCCCTAGCGGGAGTCGGAGCCGGGGAGCTGTTTTTT.

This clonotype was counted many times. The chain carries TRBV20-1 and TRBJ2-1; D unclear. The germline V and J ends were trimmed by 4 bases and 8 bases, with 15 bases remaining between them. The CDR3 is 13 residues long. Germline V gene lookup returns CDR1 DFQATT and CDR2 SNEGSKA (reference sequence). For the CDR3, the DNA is TGCAGTGCTACTAGTTACGGCGGCCATGAGCAGTTCTTC. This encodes CSATSYGGHEQFF.

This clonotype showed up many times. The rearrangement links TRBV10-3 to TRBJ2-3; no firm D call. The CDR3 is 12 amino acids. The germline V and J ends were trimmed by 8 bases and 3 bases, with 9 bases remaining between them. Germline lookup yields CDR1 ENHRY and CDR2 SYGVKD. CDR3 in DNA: TGTGCCATCTCGAATTTTACAGATACGCAGTATTTT. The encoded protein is CAISNFTDTQYF.

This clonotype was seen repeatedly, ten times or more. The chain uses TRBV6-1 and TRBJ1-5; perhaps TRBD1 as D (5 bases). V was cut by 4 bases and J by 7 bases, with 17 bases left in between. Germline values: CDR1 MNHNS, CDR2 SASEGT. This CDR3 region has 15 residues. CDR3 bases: TGTGCCAGCAGTGGGTCGGGGGGTATAGGGCAGCCCCAGCATTTT. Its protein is CASSGSGGIGQPQHF.

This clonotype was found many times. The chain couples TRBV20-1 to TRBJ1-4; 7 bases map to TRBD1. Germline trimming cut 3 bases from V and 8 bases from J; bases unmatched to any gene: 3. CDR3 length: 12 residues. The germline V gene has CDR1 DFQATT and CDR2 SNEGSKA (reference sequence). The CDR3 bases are TGCAGTGCTAGGGAACAGGGGGAAAAACTGTTTTTT. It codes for CSAREQGEKLFF.

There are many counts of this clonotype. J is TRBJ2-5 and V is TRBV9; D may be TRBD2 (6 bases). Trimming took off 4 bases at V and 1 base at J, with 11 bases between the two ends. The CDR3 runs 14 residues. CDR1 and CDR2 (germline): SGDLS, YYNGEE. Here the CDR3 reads CASSSTSFQETQYF. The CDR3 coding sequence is TGTGCCAGCAGCTCGACTAGTTTCCAAGAGACCCAGTACTTC.

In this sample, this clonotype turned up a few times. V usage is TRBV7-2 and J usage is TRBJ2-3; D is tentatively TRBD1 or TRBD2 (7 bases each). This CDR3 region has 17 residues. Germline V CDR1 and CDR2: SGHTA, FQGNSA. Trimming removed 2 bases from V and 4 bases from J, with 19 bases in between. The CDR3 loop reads CASSLKLQGGPADTQYF. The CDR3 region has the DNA TGTGCCAGCAGCTTAAAATTGCAGGGGGGGCCCGCAGATACGCAGTATTTT.

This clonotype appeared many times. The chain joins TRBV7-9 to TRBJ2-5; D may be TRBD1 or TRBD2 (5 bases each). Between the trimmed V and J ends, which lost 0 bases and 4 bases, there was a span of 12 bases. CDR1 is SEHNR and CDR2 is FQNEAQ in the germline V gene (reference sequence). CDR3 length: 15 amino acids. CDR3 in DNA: TGTGCCAGCAGCTTAGCGCAGGGACCCGTAGAGACCCAGTACTTC. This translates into CASSLAQGPVETQYF.

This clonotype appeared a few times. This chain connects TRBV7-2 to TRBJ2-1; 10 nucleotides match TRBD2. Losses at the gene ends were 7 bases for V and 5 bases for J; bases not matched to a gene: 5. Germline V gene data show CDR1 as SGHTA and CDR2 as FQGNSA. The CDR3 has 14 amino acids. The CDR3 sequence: CASTRLAGDNEQFF. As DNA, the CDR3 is TGTGCCAGCACCCGCCTAGCGGGGGACAATGAGCAGTTCTTC.

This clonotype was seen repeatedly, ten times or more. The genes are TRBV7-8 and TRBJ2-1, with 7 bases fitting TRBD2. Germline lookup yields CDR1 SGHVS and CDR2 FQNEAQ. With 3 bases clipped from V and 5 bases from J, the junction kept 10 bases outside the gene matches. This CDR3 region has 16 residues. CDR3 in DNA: TGTGCCAGCAGCTTTGAGCGGGATAGGTTCGACAATGAGCAGTTCTTC. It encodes CASSFERDRFDNEQFF. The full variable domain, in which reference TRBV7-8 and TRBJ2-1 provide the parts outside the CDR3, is GAGVSQSPRYKVAKRGQDVALRCDPISGHVSLFWYQQALGQGPEFLTYFQNEAQLDKSGLPSDRFFAERPEGSVSTLKIQRTQQEDSAVYLCASSFERDRFDNEQFFGPGTRLTVL.

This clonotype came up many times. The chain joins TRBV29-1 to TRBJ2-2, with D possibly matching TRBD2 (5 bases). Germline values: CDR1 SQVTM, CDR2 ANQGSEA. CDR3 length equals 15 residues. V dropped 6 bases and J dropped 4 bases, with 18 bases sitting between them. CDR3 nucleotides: TGCAGCGTCGGAAAAGGCCTAGCAAGCACCGGGGAGCTGTTTTTT. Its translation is CSVGKGLASTGELFF.

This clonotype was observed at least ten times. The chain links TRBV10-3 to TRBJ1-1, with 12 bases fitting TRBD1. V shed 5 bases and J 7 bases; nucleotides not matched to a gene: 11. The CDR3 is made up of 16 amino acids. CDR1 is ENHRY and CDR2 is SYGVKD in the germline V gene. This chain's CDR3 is CAISTGTGGNGNEAFF. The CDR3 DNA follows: TGTGCCATCAGTACCGGGACAGGGGGCAATGGGAATGAAGCTTTCTTT.

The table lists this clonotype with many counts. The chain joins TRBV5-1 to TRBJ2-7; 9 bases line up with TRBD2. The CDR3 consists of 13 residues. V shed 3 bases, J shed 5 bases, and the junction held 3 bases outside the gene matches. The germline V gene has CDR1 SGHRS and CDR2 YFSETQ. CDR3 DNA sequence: TGCGCCAGCAGCTCGGGACTAGCAGACGAGCAGTACTTC. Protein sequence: CASSSGLADEQYF. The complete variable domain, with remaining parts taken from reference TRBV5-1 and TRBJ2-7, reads KAGVTQTPRYLIKTRGQQVTLSCSPISGHRSVSWYQQTPGQGLQFLFEYFSETQRNKGNFPGRFSGRQFSNSRSEMNVSTLELGDSALYLCASSSGLADEQYFGPGTRLTVT.

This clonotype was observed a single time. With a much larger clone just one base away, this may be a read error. The CDR3 sequence: CASDLSQGGRAHNEQFF. CDR3 nucleotide sequence: TGTGCTAGTGATCTCTCGCAGGGCGGCCGGGCCCACAATGAGCAGTTCTTC. V and J are TRBV12-5 and TRBJ2-1, with a tentative D call TRBD1 (5 bases). V lost 7 bases and J 5 bases, leaving 24 bases between the germline ends. Germline CDR1 is LGHNT and CDR2 is FRNRAP. The CDR3 has 17 amino acids.

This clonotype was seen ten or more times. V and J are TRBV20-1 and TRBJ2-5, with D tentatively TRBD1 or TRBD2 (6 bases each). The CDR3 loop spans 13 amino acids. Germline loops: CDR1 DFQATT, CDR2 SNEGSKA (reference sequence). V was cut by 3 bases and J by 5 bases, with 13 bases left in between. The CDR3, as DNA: TGCAGTGCTAGTAGGGGGGCATCGGAGACCCAGTACTTC. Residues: CSASRGASETQYF.

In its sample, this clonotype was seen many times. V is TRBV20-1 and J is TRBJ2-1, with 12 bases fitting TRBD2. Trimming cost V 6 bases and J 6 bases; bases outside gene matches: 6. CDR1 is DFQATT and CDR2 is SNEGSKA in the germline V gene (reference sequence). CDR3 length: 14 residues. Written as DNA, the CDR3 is TGCAGTGCACCACTAGCGGGGGGACTCAATGAGCAGTTCTTC. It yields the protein CSAPLAGGLNEQFF.

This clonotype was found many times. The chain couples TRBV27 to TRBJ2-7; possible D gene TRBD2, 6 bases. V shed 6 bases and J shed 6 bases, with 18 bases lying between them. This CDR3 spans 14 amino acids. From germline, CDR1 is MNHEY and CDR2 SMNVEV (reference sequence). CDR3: CASRGWEVSSEQYF. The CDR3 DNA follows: TGTGCCAGCAGGGGATGGGAGGTCTCATCCGAGCAGTACTTC.